This T cell receptor (beta chain) was found in a study of tumor and adjacent non-tumor tissue in lung cancer. The library came from three nested PCR rounds adapted from ARM-PCR protocols. TCRdb re-called the multiplex PCR reads with MiXCR, one entry per CDR3 protein. The profile shows approximately 86,000 distinct CDR3 sequences, 55% to 80% of them singletons. Of note for this clonotype: One end of the junction varies from germline; a read error may be responsible.

The V gene's germline CDR1 is SGHDT and CDR2 YYEEEE. CDR3 length: 14 residues. RNA was extracted from bulk tissue without any cell sorting. The sample taken for sequencing was lung tumor tissue. The clonotype comes from a woman in her thirties or forties with non-small cell lung cancer. The chain has TRBV5-6 and TRBJ2-5; no reliable D call. The CDR3 loop is CASSLASGQEAQCF. CDR3 in DNA: TGTGCCAGCAGCTTGGCCTCGGGCCAAGAGGCCCAGTGCTTC.